The clone carrying this T cell receptor (beta chain) has more than one count but fewer than ten. This sample was taken from a study of patients and donors after allogeneic stem cell transplantation. Trimming took 6 bases from V and 6 from J, leaving 17 bases between them. The CDR3 covers 14 residues. Germline V gene lookup returns CDR1 DFQATT and CDR2 SNEGSKA (reference sequence). TCRdb called the RT-PCR reads again in MiXCR, with one record for every CDR3 protein. The sample contains fewer than 500,000 distinct CDR3 sequences, about a sixth of which appear only once. The source of this sequence is a human donor who was either an allogeneic HSCT recipient or a stem cell or donor lymphocyte infusion donor (not recorded which). It is not recorded whose cells these are; they may come from a transplant donor. Sequences were obtained from blood, either unsorted or a sorted T cell fraction (not recorded which). The J gene is TRBJ2-2, the V gene TRBV20-1; D is possibly TRBD2 (6 bases). The CDR3, as DNA: TGCAGTGCAAGTCGACTAGTGGGTTCCGGGGAGCTGTTTTTT. It encodes CSASRLVGSGELFF.